The T cell receptor beta chain described here comes from a study of shared clonotypes between healthy human individuals. Regarding the study as a whole: The naive CD4 repertoires of a few donors were compared, and around 4.7% of clonotypes were shared.

Repertoires were generated with immunoSEQ multiplex PCR, while TCRdb's copy carries only in-frame clones and drops some. There are millions of clones in the sample; approximately 90% occur only once, and around 0.14% lies in the top ten. This CDR3 is built from 15 residues. CDR1 MGHRA and CDR2 YSYEKL come from the germline V gene. V lost 1 base and J lost 8; bases outside the gene matches: 4. CD4+ cells underwent separation, giving CD45RA+ naive and CD45RA-negative memory subsets. Of note for this clone: Its antigen is not known.

Material: naive CD4+ T cells sorted from blood. Sample subset: CD45RA+ positively selected. The source is a man younger than 35 in good health. J is TRBJ2-3 and V is TRBV4-1; 12 nucleotides agree with TRBD2. The DNA for the CDR3 is TGCGCCAGCAGCCAAGGACTAGCGGGAGTTGGTACGCAGTATTTT. It translates to CASSQGLAGVGTQYF.